This passage covers 9 T cell receptor beta chains from one sample sequenced in a study of cytomegalovirus exposure and HLA in healthy donors (dated by TCRdb to the late 2010s). Library generation was performed with the immunoSEQ multiplex PCR assay. TCRdb mirrors the immuneACCESS table, restricted to in-frame sequences. Some clones are absent from its copies; in checked studies, under half trace to an unresolved V gene, and the reason for the others is unknown. The sample includes 150,000 to 200,000 clones, with less than 85% observed a single time. About a sixth of the sample is held by the ten biggest clonotypes. The sequencing input was PBMCs. The receptors stem from a man aged 18-30 years in good health and CMV-seropositive.

This clone was seen more than once but under ten times. The chain has TRBV10-3 and TRBJ1-6; TRBD1 matches 7 bases. The junction had 10 bases not matched to a gene; V was cut back by 3 bases and J by 14 bases. Germline assignment: CDR1 ENHRY and CDR2 SYGVKD. This CDR3 is 14 amino acids long. As DNA, the CDR3 is TGTGCCATCAGTGATGAGGGGGCCCCTTGGTCCCTCCACTTT. Translation: CAISDEGAPWSLHF.

The rearrangement links TRBV28 to TRBJ1-1, with a possible D match to TRBD1 (5 bases). This CDR3 has 14 residues. Trimming took off 5 bases at V and 1 base at J, with 11 bases between the two ends. Germline assignment: CDR1 MDHEN and CDR2 SYDVKM. CDR3 coding DNA: TGTGCCAGCAGTCCCCCGACAGCGAACACTGAAGCTTTCTTT. This codes for CASSPPTANTEAFF.

J is TRBJ1-5 and V is TRBV28, with 12 bases aligning to TRBD1. This CDR3 contains 16 residues. V lost 8 bases and J lost 2; bases outside the gene matches: 7. Germline V gives CDR1 MDHEN, CDR2 SYDVKM. CDR3 residues: CASGTGGVQGNQPQHF. CDR3 sequence (DNA): TGTGCCAGCGGGACAGGGGGCGTTCAAGGCAATCAGCCCCAGCATTTT.

The V call is TRBV28, the J call TRBJ1-2; weak D call: TRBD1 (5 bases). Trimming cost V 3 bases and J 4 bases, with 15 bases left between them. Germline CDR1 reads MDHEN; CDR2 reads SYDVKM. This CDR3 region has 15 residues. The CDR3 nucleotides read TGTGCCAGCAGTTTGGACACGGACTATCTCTATGGCTACACCTTC. Amino acids: CASSLDTDYLYGYTF.

V gene TRBV7-8 combines with J gene TRBJ2-1, with a possible D match to TRBD1 (6 bases). The CDR3 has 15 residues. The V gene lost 7 bases and the J gene lost 7 bases, with 20 bases spanning the gap. Germline V CDR1 and CDR2: SGHVS, FQNEAQ. CDR3 nucleotides: TGTGCCAGCACCCAGTGGGTCTTACAGGGTAATGAGCAGTTCTTC. Residues: CASTQWVLQGNEQFF.

The rearrangement links TRBV28 to TRBJ1-2; no definite D call. Germline CDR1 is MDHEN and CDR2 is SYDVKM. Trimming stripped 5 bases from V and 4 bases from J, with 8 bases between. The CDR3 is 12 residues long. The CDR3 DNA sequence: TGTGCCAGCAGTCCCCAGTTCTATGGCTACACCTTC. As protein: CASSPQFYGYTF.

The chain carries TRBV5-1 and TRBJ2-1, with 10 bases identical to TRBD1. CDR3 length: 14 residues. In germline, CDR1 is SGHRS, CDR2 YFSETQ. Germline trimming cut 4 bases from V and 5 bases from J; bases unmatched to any gene: 3. CDR3 loop: CASSLGQGNNEQFF. The CDR3, as DNA: TGCGCCAGCAGCCTGGGACAGGGGAACAATGAGCAGTTCTTC.

This clone was found once. CDR3 loop: CASSSGTSGRVNYEQYF. In nucleotides, the CDR3 is TGCGCCAGCAGCTCTGGGACTAGCGGGAGAGTTAACTACGAGCAGTACTTC. The chain has TRBV4-1 and TRBJ2-7; 14 nucleotides line up with TRBD2. V lost 5 bases to trimming and J lost 3 bases; unmatched junction nucleotides: 9. The CDR3 extends over 17 amino acids. The V gene's germline CDR1 is MGHRA and CDR2 YSYEKL.

The chain uses TRBV28 and TRBJ1-2, with 8 bases matching TRBD1. Germline V gives CDR1 MDHEN, CDR2 SYDVKM. This CDR3 has 18 amino acids. V was pared by 3 bases and J by 4 bases, with 16 bases of the junction left unmatched. The CDR3 DNA reads TGTGCCAGCAGTTTGACTCGGACAGGGCCTCACTTCGGCTATGGCTACACCTTC. Encoded protein: CASSLTRTGPHFGYGYTF.